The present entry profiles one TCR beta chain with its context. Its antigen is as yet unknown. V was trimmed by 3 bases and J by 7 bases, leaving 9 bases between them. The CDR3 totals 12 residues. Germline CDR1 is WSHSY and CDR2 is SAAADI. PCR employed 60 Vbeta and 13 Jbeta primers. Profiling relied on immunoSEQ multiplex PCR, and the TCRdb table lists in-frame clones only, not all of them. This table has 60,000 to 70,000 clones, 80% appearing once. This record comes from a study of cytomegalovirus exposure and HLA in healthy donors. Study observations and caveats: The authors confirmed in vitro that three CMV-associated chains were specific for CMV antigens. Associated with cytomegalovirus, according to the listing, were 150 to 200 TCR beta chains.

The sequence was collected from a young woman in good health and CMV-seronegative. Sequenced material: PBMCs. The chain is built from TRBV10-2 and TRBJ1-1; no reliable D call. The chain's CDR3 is CASSESVREAFF. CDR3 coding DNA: TGCGCCAGCAGTGAATCGGTCCGTGAAGCTTTCTTT.